This T cell receptor (beta chain) was retrieved from a study of shared clonotypes between healthy human individuals. Method: immunoSEQ multiplex PCR; TCRdb's copy keeps in-frame clones and lacks some. In the table there are around 2.3 million clones, under 97% of which are singletons. Sequenced sample: naive CD4+ T cells sorted from blood. Indicated subset: CD45RA+ positively selected. The source of this sequence is a man younger than 30 in good health.

The CDR3 here is CASGGRDTQYF. DNA of the CDR3: TGTGCCAGCGGGGGGAGAGATACGCAGTATTTT. The chain joins TRBV6-1 to TRBJ2-3; TRBD2 is a possible D gene (6 bases). This CDR3 comprises 11 residues. CDR1 and CDR2 from the germline V gene are MNHNS and SASEGT. Trimming left V 8 bases short and J 5 bases short, with 8 bases between.